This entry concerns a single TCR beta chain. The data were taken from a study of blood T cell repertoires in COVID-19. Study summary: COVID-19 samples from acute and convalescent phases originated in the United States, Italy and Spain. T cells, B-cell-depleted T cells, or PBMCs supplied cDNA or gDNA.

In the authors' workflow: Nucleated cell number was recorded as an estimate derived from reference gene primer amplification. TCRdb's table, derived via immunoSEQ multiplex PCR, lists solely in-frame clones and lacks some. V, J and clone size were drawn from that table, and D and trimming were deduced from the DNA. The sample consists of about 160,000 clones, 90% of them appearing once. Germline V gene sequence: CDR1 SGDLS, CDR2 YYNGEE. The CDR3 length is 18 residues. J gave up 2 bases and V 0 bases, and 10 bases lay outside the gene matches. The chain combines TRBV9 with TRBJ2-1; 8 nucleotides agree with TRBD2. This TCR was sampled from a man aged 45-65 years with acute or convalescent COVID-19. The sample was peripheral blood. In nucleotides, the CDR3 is TGTGCCAGCAGCGTAGCTCCGGGGGGGATCGGAGCCTACAATGAGCAGTTCTTC. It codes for CASSVAPGGIGAYNEQFF.